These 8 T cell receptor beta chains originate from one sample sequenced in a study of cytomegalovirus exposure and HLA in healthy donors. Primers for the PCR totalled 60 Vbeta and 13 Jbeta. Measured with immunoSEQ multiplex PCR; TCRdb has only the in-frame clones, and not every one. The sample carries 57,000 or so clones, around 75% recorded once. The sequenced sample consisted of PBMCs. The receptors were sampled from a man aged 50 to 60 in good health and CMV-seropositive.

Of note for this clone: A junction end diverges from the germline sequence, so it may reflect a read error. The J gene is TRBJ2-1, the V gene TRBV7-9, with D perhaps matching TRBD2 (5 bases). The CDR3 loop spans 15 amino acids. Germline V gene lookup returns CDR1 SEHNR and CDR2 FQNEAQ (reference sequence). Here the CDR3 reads CSSSATRGFYNEQFF. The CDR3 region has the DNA TGTTCCAGCAGCGCGACCAGAGGGTTCTACAATGAGCAGTTCTTC. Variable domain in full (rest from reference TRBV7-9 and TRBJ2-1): DTGVSQNPRHKITKRGQNVTFRCDPISEHNRLYWYRQTLGQGPEFLTYFQNEAQLEKSRLLSDRFSAERPKGSFSTLEIQRTEQGDSAMYLCSSSATRGFYNEQFFGPGTRLTVL.

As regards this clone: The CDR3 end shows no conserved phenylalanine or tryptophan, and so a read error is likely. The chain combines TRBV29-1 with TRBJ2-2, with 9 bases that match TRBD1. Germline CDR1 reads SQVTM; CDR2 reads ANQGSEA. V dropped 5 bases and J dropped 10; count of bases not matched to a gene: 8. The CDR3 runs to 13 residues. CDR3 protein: CSVHRGRMLELFL. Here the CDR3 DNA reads TGCAGCGTTCACAGGGGGCGCATGTTGGAGCTGTTTTTG.

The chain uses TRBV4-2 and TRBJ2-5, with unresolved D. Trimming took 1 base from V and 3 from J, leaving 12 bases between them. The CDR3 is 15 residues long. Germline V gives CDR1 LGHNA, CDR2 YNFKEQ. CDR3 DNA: TGTGCCAGCAGCCAAGGTTACGGCAGCGAAGAGACCCAGTACTTC. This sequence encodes CASSQGYGSEETQYF.

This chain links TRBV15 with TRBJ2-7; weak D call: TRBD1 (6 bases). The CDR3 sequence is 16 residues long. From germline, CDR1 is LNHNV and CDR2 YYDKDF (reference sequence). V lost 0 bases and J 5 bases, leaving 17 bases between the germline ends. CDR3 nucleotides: TGTGCCACCAGCAGAGATTGGTCTTCAGGGGACGACGAGCAGTACTTC. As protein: CATSRDWSSGDDEQYF.

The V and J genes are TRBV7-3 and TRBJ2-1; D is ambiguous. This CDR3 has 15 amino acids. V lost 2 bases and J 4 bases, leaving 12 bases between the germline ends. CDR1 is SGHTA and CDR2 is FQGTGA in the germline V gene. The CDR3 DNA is TGTGCCAGCAGCTTATCGGCGGATTCATACAATGAGCAGTTCTTC. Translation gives CASSLSADSYNEQFF.

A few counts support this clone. The CDR3 loop is CASSLSRTGGTEAFF. Here the CDR3 DNA reads TGTGCCAGCAGTTTATCCCGAACAGGGGGCACTGAAGCTTTCTTT. The chain employs TRBV28 and TRBJ1-1; 8 nucleotides agree with TRBD1. Germline V gives CDR1 MDHEN, CDR2 SYDVKM. The CDR3 spans 15 residues. The V gene end was trimmed by 1 base and the J gene end by 4 bases; junction bases not matched to a gene: 5.

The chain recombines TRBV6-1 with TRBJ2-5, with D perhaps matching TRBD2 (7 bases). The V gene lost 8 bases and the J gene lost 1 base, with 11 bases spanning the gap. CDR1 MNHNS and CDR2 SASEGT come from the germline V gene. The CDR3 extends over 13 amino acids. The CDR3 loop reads CASGGAAQETQYF. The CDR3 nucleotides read TGTGCCAGCGGGGGGGCGGCCCAAGAGACCCAGTACTTC.

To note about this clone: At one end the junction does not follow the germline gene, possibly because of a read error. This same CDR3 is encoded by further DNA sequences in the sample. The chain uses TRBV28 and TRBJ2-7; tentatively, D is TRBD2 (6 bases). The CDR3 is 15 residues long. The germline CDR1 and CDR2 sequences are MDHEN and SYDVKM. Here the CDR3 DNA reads TGTGCCACCTCCCCCCTCTTGGAGGGCTCCTACGAACAGTACTTC. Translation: CATSPLLEGSYEQYF.